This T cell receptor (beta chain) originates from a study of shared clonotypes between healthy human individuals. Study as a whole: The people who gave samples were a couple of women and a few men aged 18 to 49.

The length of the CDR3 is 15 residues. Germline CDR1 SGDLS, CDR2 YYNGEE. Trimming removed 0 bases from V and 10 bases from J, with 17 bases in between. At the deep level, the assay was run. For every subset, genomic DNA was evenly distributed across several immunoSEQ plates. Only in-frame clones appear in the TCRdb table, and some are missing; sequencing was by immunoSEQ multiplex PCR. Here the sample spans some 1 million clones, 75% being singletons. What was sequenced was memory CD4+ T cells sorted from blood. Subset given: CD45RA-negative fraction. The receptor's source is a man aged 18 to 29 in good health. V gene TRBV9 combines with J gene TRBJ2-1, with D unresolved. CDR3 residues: CASSVGWNGPGEQFF. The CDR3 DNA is TGTGCCAGCAGCGTAGGGTGGAATGGGCCTGGAGAGCAGTTCTTC.